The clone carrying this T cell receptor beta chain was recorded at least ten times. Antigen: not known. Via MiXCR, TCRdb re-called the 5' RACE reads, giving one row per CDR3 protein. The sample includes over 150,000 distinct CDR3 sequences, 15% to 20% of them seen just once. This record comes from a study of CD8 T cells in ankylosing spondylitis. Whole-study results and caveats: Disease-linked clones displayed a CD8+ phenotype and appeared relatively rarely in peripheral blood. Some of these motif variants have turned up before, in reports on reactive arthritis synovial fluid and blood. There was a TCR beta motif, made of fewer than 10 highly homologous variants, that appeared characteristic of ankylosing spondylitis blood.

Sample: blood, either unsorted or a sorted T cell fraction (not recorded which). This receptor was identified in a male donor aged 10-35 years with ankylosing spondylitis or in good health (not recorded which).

This chain's CDR3 is CSALPLAGGDTQYF. As DNA, the CDR3 is TGCAGCGCGCTACCCCTAGCGGGAGGAGATACGCAGTATTTT. The chain employs TRBV29-1 and TRBJ2-3; TRBD2 agrees at 11 bases. V trimming: 7 bases; J trimming: 5 bases; junction bases outside the gene matches: 8. The germline V gene encodes CDR1 SQVTM and CDR2 ANQGSEA. The CDR3 runs 14 residues.